What follows are 18 T cell receptor beta chains derived from one specimen sequenced in a study of T-cell reconstitution after alpha-beta-depleted transplantation in children. The TCRbeta library was prepared with unique molecular identifiers. Via MiXCR, TCRdb re-called the PCR reads, giving one row per CDR3 protein. The sample holds hundreds of thousands of distinct CDR3 sequences, around 16% seen once. The sample here was PBMCs from the stem cell graft donor, taken from the stem cell graft. These receptor sequences come from a human donor who donated a stem cell graft to a child with acute myeloid leukemia.

This clonotype has just a few counts. The rearrangement joins TRBV4-3 to TRBJ2-1; 9 bases are a match to TRBD1. V lost 0 bases, J lost 6 bases, and 3 bases stayed unmatched. This CDR3 is 15 amino acids long. Germline-derived CDR1 and CDR2 are LGHNA and YSLEER. The CDR3 here is CASSQEQGAGNEQFF. CDR3 DNA: TGCGCCAGCAGCCAAGAACAGGGGGCAGGCAATGAGCAGTTCTTC.

This clonotype showed up many times. The chain carries TRBV6-1 and TRBJ2-7; 7 bases line up with TRBD1. Per germline, CDR1 MNHNS and CDR2 SASEGT. V was clipped by 7 bases and J by 6 bases; unmatched bases: 6. This CDR3 region has 12 residues. The CDR3, as DNA: TGTGCCAGCAACCACAGGGGAAGCGAGCAGTACGTC. It codes for CASNHRGSEQYV.

Ten or more counts support this clonotype. The chain recombines TRBV29-1 with TRBJ2-5; D not certain. With 7 bases removed from V and 5 bases from J, the gap between germline ends came to 11 bases. The CDR3 spans 11 residues. Germline loops: CDR1 SQVTM, CDR2 ANQGSEA. CDR3 nucleotide sequence: TGCAGCGCTGACAAACGGGAGACCCAGTACTTC. Its translation is CSADKRETQYF.

This clonotype was detected only a few times. J is TRBJ1-2 and V is TRBV6-2 or TRBV6-3; tentative D call: TRBD1 (5 bases). Trimming removed 6 bases at V and 8 bases at J, with 16 bases between. CDR1 MNHEY and CDR2 SVGEGT come from the germline V gene. This CDR3 region has 13 residues. The DNA for the CDR3 is TGTGCCAGCAGGTCGACAGCCCCTAGAGGCTACACCTTC. Its translation: CASRSTAPRGYTF.

This clonotype appeared many times. The chain couples TRBV5-1 to TRBJ2-1; the D is unclear. The germline V gene encodes CDR1 SGHRS and CDR2 YFSETQ. This CDR3 region has 15 residues. V dropped 1 base and J dropped 6 bases, with 14 bases sitting between them. The chain's CDR3 is CASSLTAGRANEQFF. Written as DNA, the CDR3 is TGCGCCAGCAGCTTGACGGCAGGTCGTGCCAATGAGCAGTTCTTC. Supplemented by reference TRBV5-1 and TRBJ2-1, the full variable domain reads KAGVTQTPRYLIKTRGQQVTLSCSPISGHRSVSWYQQTPGQGLQFLFEYFSETQRNKGNFPGRFSGRQFSNSRSEMNVSTLELGDSALYLCASSLTAGRANEQFFGPGTRLTVL.

The rearrangement joins TRBV6-1 to TRBJ2-3; maybe TRBD1 (5 bases). The germline V and J ends were trimmed by 1 base and 4 bases, with 18 bases remaining between them. The germline CDR1 and CDR2 sequences are MNHNS and SASEGT. The length of the CDR3 is 17 residues. The CDR3 region is CASSEVWSGLGSDTQYF. The CDR3 bases are TGTGCCAGCAGTGAAGTTTGGTCAGGGTTGGGTTCAGATACGCAGTATTTT.

The table lists this clonotype with many counts. This rearrangement joins TRBV20-1 to TRBJ1-6; TRBD1 is a possible D gene (6 bases). The V end was cut by 1 base, the J end by 10 bases, with 17 bases between. The CDR3 length is 15 residues. Germline lookup yields CDR1 DFQATT and CDR2 SNEGSKA (reference sequence). Written as DNA, the CDR3 is TGCAGTGCTAGAGGAAACGCAGGGGAAGTCTCACCCCTCCACTTT. It translates to CSARGNAGEVSPLHF.

This clonotype has a count of ten or more. The chain couples TRBV12-3 or TRBV12-4 to TRBJ2-5; the D gene is possibly TRBD2 (5 bases). The CDR3 totals 16 residues. V shed 4 bases and J shed 4 bases, with 19 bases lying between them. The CDR3 nucleotides read TGTGCCAGCAGTTCCAAGGGCCGGACTTCGACAGAGACCCAGTACTTC. It translates to CASSSKGRTSTETQYF.

This clonotype appeared many times. V gene TRBV20-1 combines with J gene TRBJ1-1; D remains unclear. V was pared by 4 bases and J by 1 base, with 7 bases between. This CDR3 is built from 12 residues. Per germline, CDR1 DFQATT and CDR2 SNEGSKA (reference sequence). In nucleotides, the CDR3 is TGCAGTGCTAATCCCGGGAACACTGAAGCTTTCTTT. It specifies CSANPGNTEAFF.

This clonotype was counted many times. The chain carries TRBV7-2 and TRBJ1-1; D unresolved. The CDR3 loop spans 14 amino acids. Trimming shortened V by 1 base and J by 4 bases, and 10 bases separated the two germline ends. Germline V gene sequence: CDR1 SGHTA, CDR2 FQGNSA. CDR3 sequence: CASSLVSASTEAFF. DNA of the CDR3: TGTGCCAGCAGCTTAGTAAGTGCTTCCACTGAAGCTTTCTTT.

This clonotype was recorded many times. This rearrangement joins TRBV4-2 to TRBJ1-4; 9 bases are shared with TRBD1. In germline, CDR1 is LGHNA, CDR2 YNFKEQ. Unmatched junction bases numbered 9, after V lost 2 bases and J lost 8 bases. This CDR3 spans 16 amino acids. Here the CDR3 DNA reads TGTGCCAGCAGCCAACCTGGGGACAGGGTGTTCGAAAAACTGTTTTTT. Protein product: CASSQPGDRVFEKLFF.

This clonotype was detected ten times or more. Here the CDR3 reads CSARTDRDRAHEQYF. The CDR3 nucleotides read TGCAGTGCTAGAACCGACCGGGACAGGGCACACGAGCAGTACTTC. V is TRBV20-1 and J is TRBJ2-7; 9 bases fit TRBD1. The germline gives CDR1 DFQATT, CDR2 SNEGSKA (reference sequence). V gave up 2 bases and J gave up 5 bases; unmatched junction bases: 10. There are 15 residues in the CDR3.

This clonotype appeared many times. The rearrangement uses TRBV4-2 and TRBJ1-1; D is perhaps TRBD1 (6 bases). Germline V CDR1 and CDR2: LGHNA, YNFKEQ. The CDR3 is 16 amino acids. V lost 4 bases to trimming and J lost 3 bases, with 18 bases between them. The CDR3 loop reads CASSPKEGGRDTEAFF. For the CDR3, the DNA is TGTGCCAGCAGCCCGAAAGAGGGGGGGAGGGACACTGAAGCTTTCTTT.

This clonotype appeared many times. This sequence joins TRBV24-1 and TRBJ1-4; maybe TRBD1 (6 bases). Trimming removed 9 bases at V and 6 bases at J, with 10 bases between. The CDR3 loop spans 12 amino acids. Germline V CDR1 and CDR2: KGHDR, SFDVKD. CDR3 nucleotides: TGTGCCACCGAGGACAGTCATGAAAAACTGTTTTTT. Translated: CATEDSHEKLFF.

The chain couples TRBV11-2 to TRBJ2-7; the D is unclear. CDR1 is SGHAT and CDR2 is FQNNGV in the germline V gene. Trimming removed 3 bases at V and 4 bases at J, with 4 bases between. CDR3 length: 11 residues. The CDR3: CASSLAYEQYV. In DNA form, the CDR3 reads TGTGCCAGCAGCTTGGCGTACGAGCAGTACGTC.

V usage is TRBV4-3 and J usage is TRBJ2-2, with TRBD1 identical over 7 bases. J gave up 6 bases and V 4 bases, and 14 bases lay outside the gene matches. The germline V gene has CDR1 LGHNA and CDR2 YSLEER. The CDR3 has 17 residues. CDR3 nucleotide sequence: TGCGCCAGCAGCCGTACCTCGGACAGGTCCCTGGCCGGGGAGCTGTTTTTT. Protein sequence: CASSRTSDRSLAGELFF.

The chain combines TRBV7-4 with TRBJ2-1, with 7 bases matching TRBD2. Germline-derived CDR1 and CDR2 are SGHVT and SQSDAQ. The CDR3 covers 15 residues. The V and J ends lost 2 bases and 7 bases, in that order; junction bases with no gene match: 8. Here the CDR3 reads CASSLIRRGVNEQFF. The CDR3 coding sequence is TGTGCCAGCAGCTTAATCCGACGGGGGGTGAATGAGCAGTTCTTC.

This clonotype has ten or more counts. The chain links TRBV9 to TRBJ1-5; D may be TRBD1 (6 bases). The germline V and J ends were trimmed by 4 bases and 15 bases, with 14 bases remaining between them. The CDR3 covers 11 residues. Germline CDR1 reads SGDLS; CDR2 reads YYNGEE. The CDR3 DNA reads as TGTGCCAGCAGCCCAACAGGGTTCCTGCATTTT. It yields the protein CASSPTGFLHF.